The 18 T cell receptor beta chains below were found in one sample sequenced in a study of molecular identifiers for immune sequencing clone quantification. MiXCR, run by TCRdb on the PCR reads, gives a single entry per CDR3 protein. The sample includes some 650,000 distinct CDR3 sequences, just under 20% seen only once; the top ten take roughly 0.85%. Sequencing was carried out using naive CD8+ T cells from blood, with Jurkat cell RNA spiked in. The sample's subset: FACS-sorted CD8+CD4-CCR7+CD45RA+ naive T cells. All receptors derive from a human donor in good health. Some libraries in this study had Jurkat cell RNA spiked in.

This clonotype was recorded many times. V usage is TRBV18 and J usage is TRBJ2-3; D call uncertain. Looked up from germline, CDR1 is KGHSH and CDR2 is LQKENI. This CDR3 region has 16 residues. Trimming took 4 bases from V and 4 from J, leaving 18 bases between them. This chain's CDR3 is CASSRTGFNSADTQYF. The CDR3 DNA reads TGTGCCAGCTCACGTACCGGTTTTAACAGCGCAGATACGCAGTATTTT.

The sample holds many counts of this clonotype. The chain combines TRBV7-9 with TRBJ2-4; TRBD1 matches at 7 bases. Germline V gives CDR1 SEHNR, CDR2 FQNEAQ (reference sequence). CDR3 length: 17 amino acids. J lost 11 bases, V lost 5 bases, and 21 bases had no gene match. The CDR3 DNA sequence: TGTGCCAGCAGCCCGCCGGGACAGTACGAAGCCAAAATTCTTCAGTACTTC. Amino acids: CASSPPGQYEAKILQYF.

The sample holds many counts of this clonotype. The chain's CDR3 is CARLGPGLAGGNEQFF. The CDR3 bases are TGCGCCCGGCTGGGGCCGGGACTAGCGGGAGGGAATGAGCAGTTCTTC. The chain carries TRBV5-1 and TRBJ2-1; TRBD2 matches 16 bases. V was clipped by 10 bases and J by 7 bases; unmatched bases: 11. The CDR3 consists of 16 residues. Germline V gene lookup returns CDR1 SGHRS and CDR2 YFSETQ. Looking up the rest from reference TRBV5-1 and TRBJ2-1 gives the full variable domain: KAGVTQTPRYLIKTRGQQVTLSCSPISGHRSVSWYQQTPGQGLQFLFEYFSETQRNKGNFPGRFSGRQFSNSRSEMNVSTLELGDSALYLCARLGPGLAGGNEQFFGPGTRLTVL.

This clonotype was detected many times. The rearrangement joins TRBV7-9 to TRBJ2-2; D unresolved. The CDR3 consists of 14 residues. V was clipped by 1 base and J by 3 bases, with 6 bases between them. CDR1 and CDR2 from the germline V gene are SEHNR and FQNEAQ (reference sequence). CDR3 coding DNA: TGTGCCAGCAGCTTAGTTCTAGACACCGGGGAGCTGTTTTTT. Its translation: CASSLVLDTGELFF. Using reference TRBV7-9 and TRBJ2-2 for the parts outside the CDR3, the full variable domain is DTGVSQNPRHKITKRGQNVTFRCDPISEHNRLYWYRQTLGQGPEFLTYFQNEAQLEKSRLLSDRFSAERPKGSFSTLEIQRTEQGDSAMYLCASSLVLDTGELFFGEGSRLTVL.

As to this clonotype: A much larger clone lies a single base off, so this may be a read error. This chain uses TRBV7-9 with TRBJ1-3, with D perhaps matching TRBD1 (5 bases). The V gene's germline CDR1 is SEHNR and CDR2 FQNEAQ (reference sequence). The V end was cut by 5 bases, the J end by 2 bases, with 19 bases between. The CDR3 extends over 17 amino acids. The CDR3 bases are TGTGCCAGCAGCCTAACAAGCCGGGACCTCCCTGGAAACACCATATATTTT. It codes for CASSLTSRDLPGNTIYF. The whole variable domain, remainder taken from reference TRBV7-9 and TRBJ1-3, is DTGVSQNPRHKITKRGQNVTFRCDPISEHNRLYWYRQTLGQGPEFLTYFQNEAQLEKSRLLSDRFSAERPKGSFSTLEIQRTEQGDSAMYLCASSLTSRDLPGNTIYFGEGSWLTVV.

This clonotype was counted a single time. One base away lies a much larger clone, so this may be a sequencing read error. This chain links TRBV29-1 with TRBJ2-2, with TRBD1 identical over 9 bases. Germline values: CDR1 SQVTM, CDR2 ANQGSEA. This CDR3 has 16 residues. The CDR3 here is CSVEDNGQGTTGELLF. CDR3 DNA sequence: TGCAGCGTTGAAGATAACGGACAGGGGACCACCGGGGAGCTGCTTTTT.

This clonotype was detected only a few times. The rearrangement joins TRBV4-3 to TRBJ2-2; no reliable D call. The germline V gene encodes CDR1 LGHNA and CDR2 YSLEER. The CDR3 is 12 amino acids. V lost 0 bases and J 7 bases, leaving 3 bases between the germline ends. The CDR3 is CASSQDGGELFF. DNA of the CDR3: TGCGCCAGCAGCCAAGACGGCGGGGAGCTGTTTTTT.

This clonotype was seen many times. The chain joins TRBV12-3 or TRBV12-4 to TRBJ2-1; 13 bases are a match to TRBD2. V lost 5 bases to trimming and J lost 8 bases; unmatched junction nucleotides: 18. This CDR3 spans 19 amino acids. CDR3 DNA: TGTGCCAGCAGTCCGGGGGGGCCAAGGACTAGCGGGAGTATCGATGAGCAGTTCTTC. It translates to CASSPGGPRTSGSIDEQFF.

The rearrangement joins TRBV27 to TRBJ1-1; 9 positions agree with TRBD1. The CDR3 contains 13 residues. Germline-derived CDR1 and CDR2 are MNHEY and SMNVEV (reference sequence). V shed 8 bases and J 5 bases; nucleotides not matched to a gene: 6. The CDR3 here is CASGQGRMTEAFF. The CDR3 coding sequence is TGTGCCAGCGGACAGGGGAGGATGACTGAAGCTTTCTTT.

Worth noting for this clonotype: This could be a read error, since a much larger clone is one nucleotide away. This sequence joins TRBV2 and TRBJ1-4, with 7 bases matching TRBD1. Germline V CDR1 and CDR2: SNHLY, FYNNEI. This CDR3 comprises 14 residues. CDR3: CASNEVGGDEKLFF. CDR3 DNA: TGTGCCAGCAATGAAGTAGGGGGCGATGAAAAACTGTTTTTT.

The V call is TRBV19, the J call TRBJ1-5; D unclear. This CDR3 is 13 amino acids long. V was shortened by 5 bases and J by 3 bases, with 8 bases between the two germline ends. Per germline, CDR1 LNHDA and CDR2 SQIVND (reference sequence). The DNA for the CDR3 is TGTGCCAGTAGTGTGACCATCAATCAGCCCCAGCATTTT. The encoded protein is CASSVTINQPQHF.

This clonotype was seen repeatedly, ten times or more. In DNA form, the CDR3 reads TGTGCCAGCAGCCCCACTAGTAGTTTAATTCAAGGCTACACCTTC. This translates into CASSPTSSLIQGYTF. The gene calls are TRBV7-8 and TRBJ1-2, with no clear D. CDR1 and CDR2 (germline): SGHVS, FQNEAQ. Between the trimmed V and J ends, which lost 5 bases and 8 bases, there was a span of 21 bases. The CDR3 has 15 residues.

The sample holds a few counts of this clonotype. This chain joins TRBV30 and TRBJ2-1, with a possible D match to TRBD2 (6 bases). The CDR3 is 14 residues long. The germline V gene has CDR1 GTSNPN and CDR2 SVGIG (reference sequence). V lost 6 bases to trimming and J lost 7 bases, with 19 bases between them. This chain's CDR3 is CACDEGGPPNEQFF. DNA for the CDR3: TGTGCCTGCGACGAGGGAGGTCCCCCTAATGAGCAGTTCTTC.

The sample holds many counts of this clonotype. The CDR3 DNA is TGTGCCAGCAGCTTAGATGGGGGGGGGACTGAAGCTTTCTTT. Encoded protein: CASSLDGGGTEAFF. This sequence joins TRBV7-6 and TRBJ1-1, with D possibly TRBD1 on 5 matching bases. Germline loops: CDR1 SGHVS, CDR2 FNYEAQ. Trimming took off 1 base at V and 5 bases at J, with 11 bases between the two ends. The CDR3 runs 14 residues.

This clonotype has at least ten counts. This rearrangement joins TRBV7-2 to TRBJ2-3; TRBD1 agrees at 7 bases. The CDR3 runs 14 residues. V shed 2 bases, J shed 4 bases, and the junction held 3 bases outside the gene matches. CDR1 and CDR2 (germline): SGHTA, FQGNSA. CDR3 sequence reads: CASSLLGGPDTQYF. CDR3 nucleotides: TGTGCCAGCAGCTTACTAGGGGGCCCAGATACGCAGTATTTT.

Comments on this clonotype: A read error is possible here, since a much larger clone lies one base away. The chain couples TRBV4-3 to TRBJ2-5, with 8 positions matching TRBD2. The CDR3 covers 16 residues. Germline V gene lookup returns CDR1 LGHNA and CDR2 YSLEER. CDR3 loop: CASSKDPGTRERTQYF. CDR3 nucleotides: TGCGCCAGCAGCAAAGATCCGGGGACTAGAGAGAGGACCCAGTACTTC.

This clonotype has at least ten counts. The CDR3 nucleotides are TGTGCCACCAGTGATTTCCCAACGGGAATGCCCTACTACGAGCAGTACTTC. The encoded protein is CATSDFPTGMPYYEQYF. The V and J genes are TRBV24-1 and TRBJ2-7, with a weak D call TRBD2 (5 bases). Germline CDR1 and CDR2: KGHDR and SFDVKD. The ends were cut back, 1 base at V and 3 bases at J, with 18 bases in the middle. The CDR3 is 17 residues long.

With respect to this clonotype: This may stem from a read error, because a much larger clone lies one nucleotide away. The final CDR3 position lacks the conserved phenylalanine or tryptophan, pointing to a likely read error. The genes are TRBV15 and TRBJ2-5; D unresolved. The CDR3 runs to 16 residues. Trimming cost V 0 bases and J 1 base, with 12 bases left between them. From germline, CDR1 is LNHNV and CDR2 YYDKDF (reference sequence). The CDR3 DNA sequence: TGTGCCACCAGCAGAGATGCATTGGGTATCCAAGAGACCCAGTACCTC. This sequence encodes CATSRDALGIQETQYL.